A single sample is the source of the 27 T cell receptor beta chains below, sequenced in a study of patients and donors after allogeneic stem cell transplantation. In TCRdb, the RT-PCR reads were re-called with MiXCR into one record per CDR3 protein. The data contain hundreds of thousands of distinct CDR3 sequences, around 40% of them seen just once; the ten biggest clones take up roughly 11%. The sample taken for sequencing was blood, either unsorted or a sorted T cell fraction (not recorded which). The receptors stem from a human donor who was either an allogeneic HSCT recipient or a stem cell or donor lymphocyte infusion donor (not recorded which). It is not recorded whose cells these are; they may come from a transplant donor.

This clonotype was observed a handful of times. The V call is TRBV29-1, the J call TRBJ1-1; D is ambiguous. The CDR3 extends over 9 amino acids. Per the germline V gene, CDR1 is SQVTM and CDR2 is ANQGSEA. Between the trimmed V and J ends, which lost 7 bases and 4 bases, there was a span of 4 bases. For the CDR3, the DNA is TGCAGCGCTATCACTGAAGCTTTCTTT. Protein sequence: CSAITEAFF.

The V and J genes are TRBV5-1 and TRBJ2-2, with 8 bases lining up with TRBD1. The CDR3 runs 17 residues. Germline CDR1 and CDR2: SGHRS and YFSETQ. J gave up 7 bases and V 1 base, and 12 bases lay outside the gene matches. Written as DNA, the CDR3 is TGCGCCAGCAGCTTGCACCAGACAGGGGTTTTAGACGGGGAGCTGTTTTTT. Translation gives CASSLHQTGVLDGELFF.

This chain links TRBV2 with TRBJ1-5; D not resolved. V gave up 2 bases and J gave up 3 bases, with 8 bases separating them. Germline V gives CDR1 SNHLY, CDR2 FYNNEI. The CDR3 runs to 14 residues. This CDR3 reads CASSELGVNQPQHF. The CDR3 region has the DNA TGTGCCAGCAGTGAATTGGGAGTCAATCAGCCCCAGCATTTT.

The chain recombines TRBV9 with TRBJ1-2; 9 bases align to TRBD1. The CDR3 is 19 amino acids. The junction had 16 bases not matched to a gene; V was cut back by 0 bases and J by 4 bases. The germline V gene has CDR1 SGDLS and CDR2 YYNGEE. CDR3 sequence: CASSVEDRGFRPRTYGYTF. CDR3 nucleotide sequence: TGTGCCAGCAGCGTAGAAGACAGGGGGTTTAGACCCCGAACCTATGGCTACACCTTC.

This clonotype was counted a few times. The chain uses TRBV6-2 or TRBV6-3 and TRBJ1-6; no clear D gene. V lost 4 bases and J 5 bases, leaving 3 bases between the germline ends. The CDR3 covers 12 residues. Germline assignment: CDR1 MNHEY and CDR2 SVGEGT. The CDR3 nucleotides are TGTGCCAGCAGTTTCGATAATTCACCCCTCCACTTT. The encoded protein is CASSFDNSPLHF.

This clonotype was observed a handful of times. The chain is built from TRBV7-2 and TRBJ1-3; 8 positions match TRBD1. Germline CDR1 is SGHTA and CDR2 is FQGNSA. The CDR3 runs 15 residues. Trimming cost V 5 bases and J 4 bases; bases outside gene matches: 7. This CDR3 reads CASSPGQAGGNTIYF. The CDR3 DNA reads as TGTGCCAGCAGCCCGGGACAGGCCGGGGGAAACACCATATATTTT.

This clonotype was seen a few times. The CDR3, as DNA: TGTGCCAGCAGTCCGCTCACTGAAGCTTTCTTT. It translates to CASSPLTEAFF. This chain uses TRBV2 with TRBJ1-1; D is undetermined. The CDR3 extends over 11 amino acids. Per the germline V gene, CDR1 is SNHLY and CDR2 is FYNNEI. The V end lost 5 bases, the J end lost 4 bases, and 5 bases lay between the germline ends.

The V call is TRBV12-5, the J call TRBJ2-1, with D unresolved. This CDR3 spans 15 amino acids. Trimming pared 1 base from V and 2 bases from J, leaving 9 bases between. Germline loops: CDR1 LGHNT, CDR2 FRNRAP. The CDR3 sequence: CASGLGAGTYNEQFF. For the CDR3, the DNA is TGTGCTAGTGGTTTGGGCGCAGGCACCTACAATGAGCAGTTCTTC.

This chain joins TRBV7-8 and TRBJ2-3; D gene uncertain. The germline CDR1 and CDR2 sequences are SGHVS and FQNEAQ. V was cut by 0 bases and J by 2 bases, with 3 bases left in between. CDR3 length equals 13 residues. This CDR3 is CASSLAPTDTQYF. The CDR3 region has the DNA TGTGCCAGCAGCTTAGCGCCCACAGATACGCAGTATTTT. Supplemented by reference TRBV7-8 and TRBJ2-3, the full variable domain reads GAGVSQSPRYKVAKRGQDVALRCDPISGHVSLFWYQQALGQGPEFLTYFQNEAQLDKSGLPSDRFFAERPEGSVSTLKIQRTQQEDSAVYLCASSLAPTDTQYFGPGTRLTVL.

This rearrangement joins TRBV13 to TRBJ2-1; D possibly corresponds to TRBD1 (6 bases). V shed 10 bases and J shed 7 bases, with 20 bases lying between them. The CDR3 runs to 14 residues. CDR1 and CDR2 (germline): PRHDT, FYEKMQ (reference sequence). The CDR3 nucleotides are TGTGCCACGTCCATAAGGGGGAGCAGGAATGAGCAGTTCTTC. Its protein is CATSIRGSRNEQFF.

V is TRBV29-1 and J is TRBJ1-3; no clear D gene. The germline V and J ends were trimmed by 4 bases and 3 bases, with 10 bases remaining between them. The CDR3 has 13 residues. The V gene's germline CDR1 is SQVTM and CDR2 ANQGSEA. CDR3: CSVVRVDGNTIYF. In DNA form, the CDR3 reads TGCAGCGTTGTTAGGGTGGATGGAAACACCATATATTTT.

The CDR3 protein is CSHQGFRAYNEQFF. CDR3 nucleotides: TGCAGCCATCAAGGGTTTCGGGCGTACAATGAGCAGTTCTTC. The chain is built from TRBV29-1 and TRBJ2-1; D remains ambiguous. CDR1 and CDR2 from the germline V gene are SQVTM and ANQGSEA. Trimming stripped 8 bases from V and 4 bases from J, with 18 bases between. The length of the CDR3 is 14 residues.

The V gene is TRBV29-1, the J gene TRBJ1-1; D uncertain. Trimming stripped 3 bases from V and 1 base from J, with 6 bases between. Per the germline V gene, CDR1 is SQVTM and CDR2 is ANQGSEA. There are 12 residues in the CDR3. The CDR3 loop reads CSVDAANTEAFF. Here the CDR3 DNA reads TGCAGCGTTGACGCAGCGAACACTGAAGCTTTCTTT.

This chain connects TRBV5-5 to TRBJ2-5, with D maybe TRBD1 (5 bases). Trimming took 4 bases from V and 0 from J, leaving 10 bases between them. The germline V gene has CDR1 SGHKS and CDR2 YYEKEE (reference sequence). There are 14 residues in the CDR3. The CDR3 loop is CASSTDSYQETQYF. CDR3 sequence (DNA): TGTGCCAGCAGCACCGACAGTTACCAAGAGACCCAGTACTTC.

This clonotype was seen a few times. The chain combines TRBV11-2 with TRBJ1-1, with a weak D call TRBD1 (5 bases). Germline V lookup: CDR1 SGHAT, CDR2 FQNNGV. The CDR3 contains 13 residues. V gave up 5 bases and J gave up 11 bases, with 18 bases separating them. CDR3 DNA sequence: TGTGCCAGCAGCCGCCCCCAGGGTCTTGCGGCTTTCTTT. Its protein is CASSRPQGLAAFF. Together with reference TRBV11-2 and TRBJ1-1, the CDR3 gives the full variable domain: EAGVAQSPRYKIIEKRQSVAFWCNPISGHATLYWYQQILGQGPKLLIQFQNNGVVDDSQLPKDRFSAERLKGVDSTLKIQPAKLEDSAVYLCASSRPQGLAAFFGQGTRLTVV.

The rearrangement uses TRBV21-1 and TRBJ1-5; the DNA was not used to check the table's D call, TRBD1. TRBV21-1 is an annotated pseudogene. The CDR3 runs to 15 residues. This CDR3 reads CASSSLDRRGMPQHF. The CDR3 bases are TGTGCCAGCAGCTCCTTGGACAGGCGCGGGATGCCCCAGCATTTT.

The rearrangement joins TRBV10-3 to TRBJ1-2; 8 bases are shared with TRBD1. The CDR3 is 15 amino acids. CDR1 and CDR2 from the germline V gene are ENHRY and SYGVKD. Germline trimming cut 2 bases from V and 6 bases from J; bases unmatched to any gene: 8. CDR3 region: CAISEIQDRGHGYTF. The CDR3 coding sequence is TGTGCCATCAGTGAGATCCAAGACAGGGGCCATGGCTACACCTTC.

The V and J genes are TRBV4-1 and TRBJ1-6; 7 nucleotides align to TRBD1. This CDR3 has 14 residues. V dropped 4 bases and J dropped 9; count of bases not matched to a gene: 6. Germline V gene lookup returns CDR1 MGHRA and CDR2 YSYEKL. The CDR3 reads CASSPDRDSSPLHF. The CDR3 DNA follows: TGCGCCAGCAGCCCTGACAGGGATAGTTCACCCCTCCACTTT.

The chain is built from TRBV6-5 and TRBJ1-3; 7 bases fit TRBD1. CDR1 is MNHEY and CDR2 is SVGAGI in the germline V gene. The J segment lost 0 bases and the V segment lost 4 bases, leaving 3 bases of the junction unmatched. CDR3 length: 15 residues. This CDR3 is CASSSQGISGNTIYF. The CDR3 DNA reads as TGTGCCAGCAGTTCACAGGGGATCTCTGGAAACACCATATATTTT.

J is TRBJ2-1 and V is TRBV10-1; 10 nucleotides line up with TRBD2. V lost 7 bases to trimming and J lost 6 bases; unmatched junction nucleotides: 12. Germline V gene data show CDR1 as WNHNN and CDR2 as SYGVQD (reference sequence). The CDR3 totals 16 residues. CDR3 sequence (DNA): TGCGCCAGCACTCAACGCCGGACTAGCGGTCCCAATGAGCAGTTCTTC. It yields the protein CASTQRRTSGPNEQFF.

The V call is TRBV10-3, the J call TRBJ2-7; 9 bases agree with TRBD1. This CDR3 region has 14 residues. After removal of 0 bases from V and 5 bases from J, the junction contained 2 bases not matched to a gene. The germline gives CDR1 ENHRY, CDR2 SYGVKD. CDR3 amino acids: CAISESWTGDEQYF. In DNA, the CDR3 is TGTGCCATCAGTGAGTCCTGGACAGGGGACGAGCAGTACTTC.

V is TRBV12-3 or TRBV12-4 and J is TRBJ1-6; 7 bases agree with TRBD1. This CDR3 has 16 residues. V lost 4 bases and J lost 6; bases outside the gene matches: 9. This CDR3 is CASSSSPGTVNSPLHF. Written as DNA, the CDR3 is TGTGCCAGCAGTTCCTCACCCGGGACAGTTAATTCACCCCTCCACTTT.

There are a few counts of this clonotype. The chain combines TRBV12-3 or TRBV12-4 with TRBJ1-1, with D hard to call. Trimming removed 5 bases from V and 2 bases from J, with 12 bases in between. CDR3 size: 14 residues. CDR3 sequence reads: CASSPGPANTEAFF. The CDR3 nucleotides are TGTGCCAGCAGTCCCGGACCCGCCAACACTGAAGCTTTCTTT.

The CDR3 region is CASSRGRHTQYF. Written as DNA, the CDR3 is TGTGCCAGCAGCCGGGGACGCCATACGCAGTATTTT. The chain carries TRBV5-6 and TRBJ2-3; D is tentatively TRBD1 or TRBD2 (5 bases each). The CDR3 runs to 12 residues. Looked up from germline, CDR1 is SGHDT and CDR2 is YYEEEE. V gave up 4 bases and J gave up 7 bases, with 10 bases separating them. The whole variable domain, remainder taken from reference TRBV5-6 and TRBJ2-3, is DAGVTQSPTHLIKTRGQQVTLRCSPKSGHDTVSWYQQALGQGPQFIFQYYEEEERQRGNFPDRFSGHQFPNYSSELNVNALLLGDSALYLCASSRGRHTQYFGPGTRLTVL.

This clonotype occurred a few times. The genes are TRBV5-4 and TRBJ1-3; no reliable D call. This CDR3 has 14 amino acids. Germline-derived CDR1 and CDR2 are SGHNT and YYREEE (reference sequence). Trimming cost V 4 bases and J 0 bases, with 8 bases left between them. The CDR3 bases are TGTGCCAGCAGCCGGGAGGCCTCTGGAAACACCATATATTTT. This codes for CASSREASGNTIYF. Together with reference TRBV5-4 and TRBJ1-3, the CDR3 gives the full variable domain: ETGVTQSPTHLIKTRGQQVTLRCSSQSGHNTVSWYQQALGQGPQFIFQYYREEENGRGNFPPRFSGLQFPNYSSELNVNALELDDSALYLCASSREASGNTIYFGEGSWLTVV.

This clonotype was counted only a few times. The chain employs TRBV7-9 and TRBJ1-5, with D possibly being TRBD1 (6 bases). The CDR3 is 15 residues long. Germline V lookup: CDR1 SEHNR, CDR2 FQNEAQ (reference sequence). Deletions cut 4 bases from V and 0 bases from J, with 10 bases between. CDR3 DNA: TGTGCCAGCAGCTCGGGGGGCCATAGCAATCAGCCCCAGCATTTT. The encoded protein is CASSSGGHSNQPQHF.

The chain joins TRBV6-1 to TRBJ2-7, with D unclear. CDR1 and CDR2 (germline): MNHNS, SASEGT. V lost 7 bases, J lost 3 bases, and 10 bases lay in between. The CDR3 contains 12 residues. CDR3 amino acids: CASTGRYYEQYF. The CDR3 bases are TGTGCCAGCACCGGACGGTACTACGAGCAGTACTTC.